The clone carrying this T cell receptor (beta chain) was recorded a few times. The antigen remains unidentified. Unique molecular identifiers featured in how the TCRbeta library was prepared. TCRdb re-analysed the PCR reads in MiXCR, keeping a single row per CDR3 protein. The sample carries 700,000 to 850,000 distinct CDR3 sequences, roughly 15% recorded once. This entry belongs to a study of T-cell reconstitution after alpha-beta-depleted transplantation in children. Unmatched junction bases numbered 6, after V lost 0 bases and J lost 2 bases. The CDR3 length is 15 residues. Looked up from germline, CDR1 is DFQATT and CDR2 is SNEGSKA (reference sequence). General study points: Several hundred expanded graft clones reportedly gave rise to the alpha-beta T cells present about two months after transplant.

The chain combines TRBV20-1 with TRBJ2-7, with 8 bases that match TRBD2. The specimen comprised PBMCs, mostly from graft donor cells, sampled 360 days after TCRalphabeta/CD19-depleted stem cell transplant. The receptor was isolated from a male patient aged 10 to 17 who had a stem cell transplant for acute lymphoblastic leukemia, so the T cells may come from the graft donor. CDR3 bases: TGCAGTGCTAGAGATGAAACTAGCGGTCCCTACGAGCAGTACTTC. It encodes CSARDETSGPYEQYF.